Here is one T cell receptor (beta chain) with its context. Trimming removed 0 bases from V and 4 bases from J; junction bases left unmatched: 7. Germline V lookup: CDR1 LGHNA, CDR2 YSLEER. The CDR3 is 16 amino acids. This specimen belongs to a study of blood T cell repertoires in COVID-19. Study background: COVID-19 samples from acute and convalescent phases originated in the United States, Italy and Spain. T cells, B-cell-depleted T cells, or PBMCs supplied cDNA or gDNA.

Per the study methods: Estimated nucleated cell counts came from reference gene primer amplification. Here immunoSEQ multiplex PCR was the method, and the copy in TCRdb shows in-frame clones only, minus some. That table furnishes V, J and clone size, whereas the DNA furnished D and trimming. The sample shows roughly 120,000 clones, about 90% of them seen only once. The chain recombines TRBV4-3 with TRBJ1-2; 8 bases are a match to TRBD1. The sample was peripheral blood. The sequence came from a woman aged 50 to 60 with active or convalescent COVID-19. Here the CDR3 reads CASSQDRAGGFYGYTF. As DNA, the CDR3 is TGCGCCAGCAGCCAAGATAGGGCAGGGGGCTTCTATGGCTACACCTTC.